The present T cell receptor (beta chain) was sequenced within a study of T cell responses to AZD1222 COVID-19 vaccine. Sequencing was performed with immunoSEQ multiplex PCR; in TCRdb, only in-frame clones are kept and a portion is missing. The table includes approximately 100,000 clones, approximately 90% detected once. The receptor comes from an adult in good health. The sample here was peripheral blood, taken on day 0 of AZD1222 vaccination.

The CDR3, as DNA: TGTGCCAGCAGTTTAAGATGGGCATCCTCTGGAAACACCATATATTTT. This gives the protein CASSLRWASSGNTIYF. V and J are TRBV28 and TRBJ1-3; D is ambiguous. Trimming stripped 2 bases from V and 0 bases from J, with 11 bases between. CDR3 length: 16 residues. In germline, CDR1 is MDHEN, CDR2 SYDVKM.